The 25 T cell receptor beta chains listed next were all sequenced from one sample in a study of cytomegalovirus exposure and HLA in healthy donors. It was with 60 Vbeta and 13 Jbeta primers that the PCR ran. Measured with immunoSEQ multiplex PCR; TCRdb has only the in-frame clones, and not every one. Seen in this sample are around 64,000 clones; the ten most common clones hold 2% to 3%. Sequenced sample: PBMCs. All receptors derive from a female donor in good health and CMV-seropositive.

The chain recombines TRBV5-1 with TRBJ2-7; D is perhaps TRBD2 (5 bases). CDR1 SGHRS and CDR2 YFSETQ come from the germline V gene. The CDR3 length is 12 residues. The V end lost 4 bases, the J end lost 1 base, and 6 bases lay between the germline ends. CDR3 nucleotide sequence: TGCGCCAGCAGCCCGGGGTCCTACGAGCAGTACTTC. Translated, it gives CASSPGSYEQYF.

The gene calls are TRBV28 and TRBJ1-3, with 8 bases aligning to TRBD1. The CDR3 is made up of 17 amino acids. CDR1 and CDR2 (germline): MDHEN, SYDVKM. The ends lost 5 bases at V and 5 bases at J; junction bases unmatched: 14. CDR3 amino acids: CASSNDIGQGFRNTIYF. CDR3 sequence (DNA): TGTGCCAGCAGTAATGATATAGGACAGGGTTTTAGAAACACCATATATTTT. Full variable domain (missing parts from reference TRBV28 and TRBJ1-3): DVKVTQSSRYLVKRTGEKVFLECVQDMDHENMFWYRQDPGLGLRLIYFSYDVKMKEKGDIPEGYSVSREKKERFSLILESASTNQTSMYLCASSNDIGQGFRNTIYFGEGSWLTVV.

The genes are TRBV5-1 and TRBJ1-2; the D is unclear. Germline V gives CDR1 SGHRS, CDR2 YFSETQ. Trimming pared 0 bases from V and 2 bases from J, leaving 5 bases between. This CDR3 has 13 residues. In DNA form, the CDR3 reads TGCGCCAGCAGCTTGGGAGGGAACTATGGCTACACCTTC. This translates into CASSLGGNYGYTF.

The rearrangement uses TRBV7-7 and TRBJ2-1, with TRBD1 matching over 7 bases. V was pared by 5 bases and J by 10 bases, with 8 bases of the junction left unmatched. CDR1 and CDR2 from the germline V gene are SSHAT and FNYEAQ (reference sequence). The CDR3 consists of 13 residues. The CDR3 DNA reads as TGTGCCAGCAGCCTAGGACAGGCCGGGGAGCAGTTCTTC. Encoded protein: CASSLGQAGEQFF.

The CDR3 DNA follows: TGTGCCTGGAGTGTACTCGTCAAGGGGGCGGGCGAGCAGTACTTC. Its translation is CAWSVLVKGAGEQYF. This rearrangement joins TRBV30 to TRBJ2-7, with TRBD1 matching over 7 bases. CDR1 is GTSNPN and CDR2 is SVGIG in the germline V gene (reference sequence). CDR3 length: 15 amino acids. V lost 0 bases, J lost 6 bases, and 11 bases stayed unmatched.

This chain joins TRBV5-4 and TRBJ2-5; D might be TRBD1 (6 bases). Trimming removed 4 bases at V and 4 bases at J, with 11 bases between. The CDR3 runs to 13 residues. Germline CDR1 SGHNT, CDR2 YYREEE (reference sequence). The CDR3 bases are TGTGCCAGCAGCCTCGGACAGCCAGAGACCCAGTACTTC. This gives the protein CASSLGQPETQYF.

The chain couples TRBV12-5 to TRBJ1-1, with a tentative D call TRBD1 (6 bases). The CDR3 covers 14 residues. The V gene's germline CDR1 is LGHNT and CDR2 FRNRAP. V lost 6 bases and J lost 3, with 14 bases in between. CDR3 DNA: TGTGCTAGTGGGCCCGGGGACACCTACACTGAAGCTTTCTTT. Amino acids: CASGPGDTYTEAFF.

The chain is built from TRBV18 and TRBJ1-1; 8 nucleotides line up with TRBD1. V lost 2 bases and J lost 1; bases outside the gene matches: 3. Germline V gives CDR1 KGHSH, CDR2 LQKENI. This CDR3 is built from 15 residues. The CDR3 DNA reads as TGTGCCAGCTCACCATCCGGGACAGGGAACACTGAAGCTTTCTTT. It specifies CASSPSGTGNTEAFF.

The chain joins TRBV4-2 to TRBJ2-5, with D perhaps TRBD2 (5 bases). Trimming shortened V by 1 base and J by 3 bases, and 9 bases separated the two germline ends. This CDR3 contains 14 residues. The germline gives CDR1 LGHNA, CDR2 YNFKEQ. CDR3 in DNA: TGTGCCAGCAGCCAAGTTATGGGAGAAGAGACCCAGTACTTC. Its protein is CASSQVMGEETQYF.

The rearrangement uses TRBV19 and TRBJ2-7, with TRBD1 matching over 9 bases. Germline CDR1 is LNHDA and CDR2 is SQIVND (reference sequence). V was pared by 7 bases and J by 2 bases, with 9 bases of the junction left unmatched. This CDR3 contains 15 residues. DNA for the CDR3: TGTGCCAGTACCTTAACAGGGGGCCGAACCTACGAGCAGTACTTC. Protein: CASTLTGGRTYEQYF. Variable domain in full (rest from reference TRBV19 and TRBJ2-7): DGGITQSPKYLFRKEGQNVTLSCEQNLNHDAMYWYRQDPGQGLRLIYYSQIVNDFQKGDIAEGYSVSREKKESFPLTVTSAQKNPTAFYLCASTLTGGRTYEQYFGPGTRLTVT.

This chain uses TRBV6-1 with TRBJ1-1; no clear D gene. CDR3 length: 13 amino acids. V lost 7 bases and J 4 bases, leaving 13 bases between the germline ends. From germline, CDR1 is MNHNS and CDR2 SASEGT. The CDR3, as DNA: TGTGCCAGCACCCTCGGGGTGCTCACTGAAGCTTTCTTT. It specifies CASTLGVLTEAFF.

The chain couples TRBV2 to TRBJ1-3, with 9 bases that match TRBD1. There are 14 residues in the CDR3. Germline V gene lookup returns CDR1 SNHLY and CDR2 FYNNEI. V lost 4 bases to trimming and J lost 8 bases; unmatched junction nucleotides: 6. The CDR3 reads CASSVPQGAYTIYF. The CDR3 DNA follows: TGTGCCAGCAGTGTTCCACAGGGGGCATACACCATATATTTT.

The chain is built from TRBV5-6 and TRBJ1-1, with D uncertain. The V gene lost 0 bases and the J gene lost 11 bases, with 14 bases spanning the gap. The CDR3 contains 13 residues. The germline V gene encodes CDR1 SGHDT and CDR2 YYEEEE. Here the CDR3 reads CASSLGYLGAAFF. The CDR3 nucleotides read TGTGCCAGCAGCTTGGGGTATCTGGGAGCCGCTTTCTTT. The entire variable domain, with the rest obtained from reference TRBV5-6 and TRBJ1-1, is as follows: DAGVTQSPTHLIKTRGQQVTLRCSPKSGHDTVSWYQQALGQGPQFIFQYYEEEERQRGNFPDRFSGHQFPNYSSELNVNALLLGDSALYLCASSLGYLGAAFFGQGTRLTVV.

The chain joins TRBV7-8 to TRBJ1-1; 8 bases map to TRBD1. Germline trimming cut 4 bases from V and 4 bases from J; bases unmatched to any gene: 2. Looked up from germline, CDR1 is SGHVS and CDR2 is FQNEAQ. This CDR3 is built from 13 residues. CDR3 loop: CASSSDRGTEAFF. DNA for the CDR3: TGTGCCAGCAGCTCCGACAGGGGCACTGAAGCTTTCTTT.

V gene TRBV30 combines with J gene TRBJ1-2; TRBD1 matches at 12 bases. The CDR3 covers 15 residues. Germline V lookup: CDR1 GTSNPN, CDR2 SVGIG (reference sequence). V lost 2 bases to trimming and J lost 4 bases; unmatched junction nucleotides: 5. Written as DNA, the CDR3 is TGTGCCTGGAGTAAAGGGACAGGGGGCGTCTATGGCTACACCTTC. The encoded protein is CAWSKGTGGVYGYTF.

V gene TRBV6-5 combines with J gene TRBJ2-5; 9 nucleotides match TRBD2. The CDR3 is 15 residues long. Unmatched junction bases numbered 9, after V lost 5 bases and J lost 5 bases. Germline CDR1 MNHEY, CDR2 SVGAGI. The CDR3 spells CASSPAYLAGETQYF. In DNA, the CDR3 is TGTGCCAGCAGTCCAGCATATCTAGCGGGGGAGACCCAGTACTTC.

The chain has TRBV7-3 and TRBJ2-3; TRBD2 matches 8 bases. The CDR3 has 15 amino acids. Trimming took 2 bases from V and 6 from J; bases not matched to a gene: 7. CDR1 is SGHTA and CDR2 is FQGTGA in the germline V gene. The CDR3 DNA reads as TGTGCCAGCAGCTTACAAGCGGGGGCTGGGGATACGCAGTATTTT. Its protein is CASSLQAGAGDTQYF. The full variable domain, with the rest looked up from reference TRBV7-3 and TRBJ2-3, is GAGVSQTPSNKVTEKGKYVELRCDPISGHTALYWYRQSLGQGPEFLIYFQGTGAADDSGLPNDRFFAVRPEGSVSTLKIQRTERGDSAVYLCASSLQAGAGDTQYFGPGTRLTVL.

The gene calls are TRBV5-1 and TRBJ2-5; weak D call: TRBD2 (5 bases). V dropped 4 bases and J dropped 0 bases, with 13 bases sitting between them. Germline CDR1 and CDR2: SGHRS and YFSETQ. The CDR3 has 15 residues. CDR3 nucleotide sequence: TGCGCCAGCAGCGAGCGCTCGACTAACCAAGAGACCCAGTACTTC. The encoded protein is CASSERSTNQETQYF.

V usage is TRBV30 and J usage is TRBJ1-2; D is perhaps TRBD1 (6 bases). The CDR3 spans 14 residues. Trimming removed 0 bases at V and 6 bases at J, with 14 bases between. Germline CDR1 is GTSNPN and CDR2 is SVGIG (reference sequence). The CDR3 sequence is CAWSVQSGAHGYTF. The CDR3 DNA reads TGTGCCTGGAGTGTACAGTCAGGGGCCCATGGCTACACCTTC. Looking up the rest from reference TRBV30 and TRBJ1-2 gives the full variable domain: SQTIHQWPATLVQPVGSPLSLECTVEGTSNPNLYWYRQAAGRGLQLLFYSVGIGQISSEVPQNLSASRPQDRQFILSSKKLLLSDSGFYLCAWSVQSGAHGYTFGSGTRLTVV.

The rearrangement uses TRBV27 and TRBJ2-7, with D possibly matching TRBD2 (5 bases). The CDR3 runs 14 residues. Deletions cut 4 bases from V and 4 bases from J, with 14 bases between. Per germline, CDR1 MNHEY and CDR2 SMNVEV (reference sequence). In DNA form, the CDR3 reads TGTGCCAGCAGTTATTCGGGGATCGAGTACGAGCAGTACTTC. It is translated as CASSYSGIEYEQYF.

The CDR3 region is CATSGEGVQETQYF. In DNA form, the CDR3 reads TGTGCCACCAGCGGGGAGGGTGTCCAAGAGACCCAGTACTTC. This chain links TRBV15 with TRBJ2-5, with TRBD2 matching 7 bases. Germline lookup yields CDR1 LNHNV and CDR2 YYDKDF (reference sequence). V lost 5 bases, J lost 1 base, and 4 bases stayed unmatched. The CDR3 runs to 14 residues.

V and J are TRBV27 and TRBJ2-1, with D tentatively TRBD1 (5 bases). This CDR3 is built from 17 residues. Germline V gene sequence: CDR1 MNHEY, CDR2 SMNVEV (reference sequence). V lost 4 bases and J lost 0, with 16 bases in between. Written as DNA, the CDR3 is TGTGCCAGCAGTTCCGCAAAGACAGCCAACTCCTACAATGAGCAGTTCTTC. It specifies CASSSAKTANSYNEQFF.

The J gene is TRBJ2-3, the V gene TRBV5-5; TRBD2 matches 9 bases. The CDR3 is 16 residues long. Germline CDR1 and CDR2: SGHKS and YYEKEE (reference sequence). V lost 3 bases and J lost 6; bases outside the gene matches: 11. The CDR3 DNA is TGTGCCAGCAGCTCAGCGGGAGGAAGGGGTTTGGATACGCAGTATTTT. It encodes CASSSAGGRGLDTQYF.

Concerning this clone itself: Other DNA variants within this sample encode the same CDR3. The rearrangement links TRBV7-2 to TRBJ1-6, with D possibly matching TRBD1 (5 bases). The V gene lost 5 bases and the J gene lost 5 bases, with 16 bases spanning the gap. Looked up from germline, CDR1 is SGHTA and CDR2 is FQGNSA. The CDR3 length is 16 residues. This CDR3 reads CASSPASQGNNSPLHF. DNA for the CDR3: TGTGCCAGCAGCCCCGCCTCCCAGGGAAATAATTCACCCCTCCACTTT.

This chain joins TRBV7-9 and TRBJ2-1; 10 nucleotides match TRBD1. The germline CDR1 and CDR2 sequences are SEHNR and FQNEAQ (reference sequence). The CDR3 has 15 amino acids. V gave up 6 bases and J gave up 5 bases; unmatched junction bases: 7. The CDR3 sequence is CASRRTGGGDNEQFF. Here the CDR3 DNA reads TGTGCCAGCAGGCGGACAGGGGGGGGAGACAATGAGCAGTTCTTC.